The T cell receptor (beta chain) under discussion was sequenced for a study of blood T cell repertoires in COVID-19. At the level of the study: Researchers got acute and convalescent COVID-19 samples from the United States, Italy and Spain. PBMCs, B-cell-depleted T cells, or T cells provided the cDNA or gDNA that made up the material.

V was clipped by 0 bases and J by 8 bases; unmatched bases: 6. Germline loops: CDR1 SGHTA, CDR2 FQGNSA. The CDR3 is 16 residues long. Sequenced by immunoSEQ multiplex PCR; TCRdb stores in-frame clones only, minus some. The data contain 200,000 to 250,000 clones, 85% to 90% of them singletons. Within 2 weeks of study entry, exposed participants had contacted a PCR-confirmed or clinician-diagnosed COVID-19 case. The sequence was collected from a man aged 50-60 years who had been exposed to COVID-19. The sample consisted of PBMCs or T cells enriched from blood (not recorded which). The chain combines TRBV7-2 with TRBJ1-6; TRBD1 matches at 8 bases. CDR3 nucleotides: TGTGCCAGCAGCTTAGCGGGGGACAGGTCGTATTCACCCCTCCACTTT. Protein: CASSLAGDRSYSPLHF.